Listed below are T cell receptor beta chains from one sample, sequenced in a study of T cell responses to AZD1222 COVID-19 vaccine. Only in-frame clones appear in the TCRdb table, and some are missing; sequencing was by immunoSEQ multiplex PCR. The sample comprises fewer than 55,000 clones, about nine tenths of which are singletons, and 30% to 45% rests with the top ten. The sequenced sample was peripheral blood, obtained 28 days after the second AZD1222 dose. The receptors originated from an adult who received the AZD1222 COVID-19 vaccine. Each CDR3 is given with its conserved first and last residue. A D gene is named only where the DNA matches it firmly. Clone sizes are given selectively: once, few, many, or a class where the clone is expanded.

V gene,J gene,D gene,clone size,CDR3 DNA,CDR3 protein
TRBV2,TRBJ1-5,-,-,TGTGCCAGCAGTGGGGGGCGGCTTAGCAATCAGCCCCAGCATTTT,CASSGGRLSNQPQHF
TRBV3-1/TRBV3-2,TRBJ1-1,TRBD1,-,TGTGCCAGCAGCCAGGGGACAGGGCGGCTTGAAGCTTTCTTT,CASSQGTGRLEAFF
TRBV5-4,TRBJ1-6,-,-,TGTGCCAGCAGCTTGCCAGGGAATTCACCCCTCCACTTT,CASSLPGNSPLHF
TRBV14,TRBJ2-2,-,-,TGTGCCAGCAGCCAAGATATGGCGGGGACCGGGGAGCTGTTTTTT,CASSQDMAGTGELFF
TRBV5-1,TRBJ2-2,TRBD1,-,TGCGCCAGCAGCCCCGGGACAGTCAACACCGGGGAGCTGTTTTTT,CASSPGTVNTGELFF
TRBV5-1,TRBJ1-1,-,few,TGCGCCAGCAGCTCGTCGACGGGGAACACTGAAGCTTTCTTT,CASSSSTGNTEAFF
TRBV5-4,TRBJ1-1,TRBD1,-,TGTGCCAGCAGCTCACGACAGGGGACCCCTAACACTGAAGCTTTCTTT,CASSSRQGTPNTEAFF
TRBV7-2,TRBJ2-7,-,-,TGTGCCAGCAGCTTAGCGACGGGCTCCTACGAGCAGTACTTC,CASSLATGSYEQYF
TRBV2,TRBJ1-6,TRBD1,-,TGTGCCAGCAGTGGTGGACAGGGGAATTCACCCCTCCACTTT,CASSGGQGNSPLHF
TRBV30,TRBJ2-3,-,-,TGTGCCTGGAGCGCGGCACCAGATACGCAGTATTTT,CAWSAAPDTQYF
TRBV27,TRBJ1-2,-,-,TGTGCCAGCAGTTACAGGGCGACCTATGGCTACACCTTC,CASSYRATYGYTF